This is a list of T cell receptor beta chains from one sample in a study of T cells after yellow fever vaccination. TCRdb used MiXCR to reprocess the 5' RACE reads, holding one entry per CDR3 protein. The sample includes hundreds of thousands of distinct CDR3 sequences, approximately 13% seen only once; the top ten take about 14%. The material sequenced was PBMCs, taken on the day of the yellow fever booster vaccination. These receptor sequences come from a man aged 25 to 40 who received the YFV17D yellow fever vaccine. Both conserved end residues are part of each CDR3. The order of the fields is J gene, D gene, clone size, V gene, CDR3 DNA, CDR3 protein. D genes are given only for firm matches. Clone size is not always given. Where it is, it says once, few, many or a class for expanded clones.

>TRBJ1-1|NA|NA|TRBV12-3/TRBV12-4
TGTGCCAGCACCCTGGGGACACAGAACACTGAAGCTTTCTTT
CASTLGTQNTEAFF
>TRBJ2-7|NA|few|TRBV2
TGTGCCAGCAACGGAGGGGGGCTCTCCTACGAGCAGTACTTC
CASNGGGLSYEQYF
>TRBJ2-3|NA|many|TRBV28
TGTGCCAGCAGTTTTCGACAGAGCACAGATACGCAGTATTTT
CASSFRQSTDTQYF
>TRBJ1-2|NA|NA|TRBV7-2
TGTGCCAGCAGTTTAGAGCCCAGGGACTATGTCTACACCTTC
CASSLEPRDYVYTF
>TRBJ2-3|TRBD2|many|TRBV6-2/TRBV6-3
TGTGCCAGCAGTTCCGGGACTAGCGGGAGGGATACGCAGTATTTT
CASSSGTSGRDTQYF
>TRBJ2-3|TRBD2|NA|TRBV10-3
TGTGCCGTCACCGAGGAGCGGGAAATGTCGGATACGCAGTATTTT
CAVTEEREMSDTQYF
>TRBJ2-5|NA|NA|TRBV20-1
TGCAGTGCTATTAGGACAGATTGGTACCAAGAGACCCAGTACTTC
CSAIRTDWYQETQYF
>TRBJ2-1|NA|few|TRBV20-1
TGCAGTGCTAGAGATGTAGTAGGCCCCTTTGTGACCGAGCAGTTCTTC
CSARDVVGPFVTEQFF
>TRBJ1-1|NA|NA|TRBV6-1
TGTGCCAGCAGTGACCGGACCCTGAACACTGAAGCTTTCTTT
CASSDRTLNTEAFF
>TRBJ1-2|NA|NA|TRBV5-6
TGTGCCAGCGGTCACCGTATCACTCCTAACTATGGCTACACCTTC
CASGHRITPNYGYTF
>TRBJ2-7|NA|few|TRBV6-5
TGTGCCAGCAGGACCGAATCCTACGAGCAGTACTTC
CASRTESYEQYF
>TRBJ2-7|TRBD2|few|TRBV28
TGTGCCAGCGCAGATAGACTAGCGTACGAGCAGTACTTC
CASADRLAYEQYF
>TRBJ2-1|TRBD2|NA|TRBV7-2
TGTGCCAGCAGCTTAGCCGGGACCCTAGCGGGCTCCTACAATGAGCAGTTCTTC
CASSLAGTLAGSYNEQFF
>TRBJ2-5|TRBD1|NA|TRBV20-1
TGCAGTGCTAGAAGGGAGACAGGGACCCTAGAGACCCAGTACTTC
CSARRETGTLETQYF
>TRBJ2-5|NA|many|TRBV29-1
TGCAGCGGGGGACCCCAAGAGACCCAGTACTTC
CSGGPQETQYF
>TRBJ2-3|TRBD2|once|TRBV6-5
TGTGCCAGCAGTTCCCTCGGCACGTGGGAGGGCACAAATACGCAGTATTTT
CASSSLGTWEGTNTQYF
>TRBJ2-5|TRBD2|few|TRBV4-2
TGTGCCAGCAGCCTCCACGGGAGGGCGGGAGAGACCCAGTACTTC
CASSLHGRAGETQYF
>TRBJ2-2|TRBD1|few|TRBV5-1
TGCGCCAGCAGCGGACAGGGGGAGTATACCGGGGAGCTGTTTTTT
CASSGQGEYTGELFF
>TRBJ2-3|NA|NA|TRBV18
TGTGCCAGCTCACCACGTGAGGACTTCACAGATACGCAGTATTTT
CASSPREDFTDTQYF
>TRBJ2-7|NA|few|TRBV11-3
TGTGCCAGCAGCTTAGGCTACACAGAGCAGTACTTC
CASSLGYTEQYF
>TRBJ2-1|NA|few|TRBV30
TGTGCCTGGAGTCCCCGGGGCCCCTACAATGAGCAGTTCTTC
CAWSPRGPYNEQFF
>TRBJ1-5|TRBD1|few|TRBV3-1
TGTGCCAGCAGCCAATCCGGGACAGGGGGAAATCAGCCCCAGCATTTT
CASSQSGTGGNQPQHF
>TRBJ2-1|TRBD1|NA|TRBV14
TGTGCCAGCAGCCAGAGACAGGGGGGTGGTGAGCAGTTCTTC
CASSQRQGGGEQFF
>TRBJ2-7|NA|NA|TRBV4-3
TGCGCCAGCAGCCAAGATGAGGGCGCTGATTTCTACGAGCAGTACTTC
CASSQDEGADFYEQYF
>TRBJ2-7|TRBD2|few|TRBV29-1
TGCAGCGCCGGGACTAGCGCCTACGAGCAGTACTTC
CSAGTSAYEQYF
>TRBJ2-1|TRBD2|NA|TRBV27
TGTGCCAGCCGCGTAGCGGGATCGTACGATGAGCAGTTCTTC
CASRVAGSYDEQFF
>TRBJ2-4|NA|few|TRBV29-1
TGCAGCGTTGTCGAAGCCTCAGCCAAAAACATTCAGTACTTC
CSVVEASAKNIQYF
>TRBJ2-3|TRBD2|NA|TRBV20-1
TGCAGTGCAATCCGGTCTAGCGGGATTAAAGATACGCAGTATTTT
CSAIRSSGIKDTQYF
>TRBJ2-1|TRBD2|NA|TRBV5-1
TGCGCCAGCAGCTTAGGAATGGGAGGGAGAGTCAGTGAGCAGTTCTTC
CASSLGMGGRVSEQFF
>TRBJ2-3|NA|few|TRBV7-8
TGTGCCAGCAGCTCCCGAGAGGGGTCCACAGATACGCAGTATTTT
CASSSREGSTDTQYF
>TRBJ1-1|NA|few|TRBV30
TGTGCCTGGAGTGCCACCCCCGGCGGGGGGGCTTTCTTT
CAWSATPGGGAFF
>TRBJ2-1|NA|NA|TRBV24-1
TGTGCCACCAGTGATTGGGGCCATGAGCAGTTCTTC
CATSDWGHEQFF
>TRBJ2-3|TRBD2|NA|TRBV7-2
TGTGCCAGCAGCTTTCCCCTAGCGGGTAGTACCACAGATACGCAGTATTTT
CASSFPLAGSTTDTQYF
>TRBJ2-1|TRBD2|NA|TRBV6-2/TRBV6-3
TGTGCCAGCAGTTACTCACAGGGACTAGCGGGAAGGTATGAGCAGTTCTTC
CASSYSQGLAGRYEQFF
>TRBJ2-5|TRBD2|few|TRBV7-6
TGTGCCAGCAGCTTAGTGACTAGCGGGCCCCAGACCCAGTACTTC
CASSLVTSGPQTQYF
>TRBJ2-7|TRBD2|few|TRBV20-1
TGCAGTGCTAGAGTTAGCGGGGAGTACGAGCAGTACTTC
CSARVSGEYEQYF
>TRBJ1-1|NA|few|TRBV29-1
TGCAGCGTTGAGAAGCGGCTGGGGGACACTGAAGCTTTCTTT
CSVEKRLGDTEAFF
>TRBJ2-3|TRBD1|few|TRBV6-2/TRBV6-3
TGTGCCAGCAGTTGGGTGACAGGGCCAGATACGCAGTATTTT
CASSWVTGPDTQYF
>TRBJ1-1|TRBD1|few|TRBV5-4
TGTGCCAGCAGCGAAGGGGGCAACACTGAAGCTTTCTTT
CASSEGGNTEAFF
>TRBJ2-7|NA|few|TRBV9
TGTGCCAGTCAGGGGAACTCCTACGAGCAGTACTTC
CASQGNSYEQYF
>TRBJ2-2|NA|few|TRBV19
TGTGCCAGTAGTCCACCGGGTGGGGTAGCCGGTGGTACCGGGGAGCTGTTTTTT
CASSPPGGVAGGTGELFF
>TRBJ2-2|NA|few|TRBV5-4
TGTGCCAGCGGCCTCGCGGGGGCCGTCGGTGCCGGGGAGCTGTTTTTT
CASGLAGAVGAGELFF
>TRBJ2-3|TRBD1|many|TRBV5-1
TGCGCCAGCAGCTCGGACAGGGCGGCAGATACGCAGTATTTT
CASSSDRAADTQYF
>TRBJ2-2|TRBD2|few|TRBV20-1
TGCAGTGCCGCTAGCGGGAGGTCCGGGGAGCTGTTTTTT
CSAASGRSGELFF
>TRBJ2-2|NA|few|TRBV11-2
TGTGCCAGCAGCTCCTATGAGAGGGAGCTGTTTTTT
CASSSYERELFF
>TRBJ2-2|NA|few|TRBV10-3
TGTGCCATCAGTGAATCTACAAAGAACACCGGGGAGCTGTTTTTT
CAISESTKNTGELFF
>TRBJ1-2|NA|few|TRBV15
TGTGCCACCACCGGACAAGGGAATAACTATGGCTACACCTTC
CATTGQGNNYGYTF
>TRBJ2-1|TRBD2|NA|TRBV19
TGTGCCAGTAGGACCACTAGCGGGGGATTCAATGAGCAGTTCTTC
CASRTTSGGFNEQFF
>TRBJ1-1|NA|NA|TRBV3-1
TGTGCCAGCAGCCAAGATACCTTAGGGACCACTGAAGCTTTCTTT
CASSQDTLGTTEAFF
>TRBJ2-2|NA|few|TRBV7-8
TGTGCCAGCAGCTCCCCGGGCCGGGAGCTGTTTTTT
CASSSPGRELFF